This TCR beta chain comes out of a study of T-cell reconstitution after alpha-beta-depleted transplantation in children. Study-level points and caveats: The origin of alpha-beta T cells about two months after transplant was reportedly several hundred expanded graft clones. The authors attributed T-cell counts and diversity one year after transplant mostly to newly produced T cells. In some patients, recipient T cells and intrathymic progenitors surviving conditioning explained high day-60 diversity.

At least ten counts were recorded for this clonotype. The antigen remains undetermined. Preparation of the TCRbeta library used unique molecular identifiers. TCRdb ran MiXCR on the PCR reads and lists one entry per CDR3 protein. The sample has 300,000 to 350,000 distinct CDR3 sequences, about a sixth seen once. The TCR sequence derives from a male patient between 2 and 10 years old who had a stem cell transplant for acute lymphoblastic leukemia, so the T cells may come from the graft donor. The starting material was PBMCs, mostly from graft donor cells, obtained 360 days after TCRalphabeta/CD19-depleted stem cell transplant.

The CDR3 here is CASSPFGANVLTF. The CDR3 DNA reads as TGTGCCAGCAGCCCTTTCGGGGCCAACGTCCTGACTTTC. The genes are TRBV9 and TRBJ2-6; no reliable D call. The CDR3 spans 13 residues. Germline CDR1 SGDLS, CDR2 YYNGEE. Trimming shortened V by 4 bases and J by 4 bases, and 6 bases separated the two germline ends.